The T cell receptor beta chain described here comes from a study of T cells in Graves' hyperthyroidism and ophthalmopathy. The CDR3 has 14 amino acids. V gave up 5 bases and J gave up 8 bases; unmatched junction bases: 7. CDR1 and CDR2 from the germline V gene are SEHNR and FQNEAQ (reference sequence). RNA transcripts were the template for amplifying TCR beta CDR3 regions. Carried out on the TCR CDR3, a first-round RT-PCR used the HTBI primer set. TCRdb recomputed calls from the multiplex PCR reads with MiXCR, one row per CDR3 protein. The sample lists a few hundred thousand distinct CDR3 sequences, approximately 17% occurring once.

This rearrangement joins TRBV7-9 to TRBJ2-1, with 9 bases fitting TRBD1. This receptor was obtained from a woman aged 18-30 years with Graves' ophthalmopathy. The material sequenced was blood. The DNA of the CDR3 is TGTGCCAGCAGCCTGGACCGGGACAGGGATGAGCAGTTCTTC. The encoded protein is CASSLDRDRDEQFF.